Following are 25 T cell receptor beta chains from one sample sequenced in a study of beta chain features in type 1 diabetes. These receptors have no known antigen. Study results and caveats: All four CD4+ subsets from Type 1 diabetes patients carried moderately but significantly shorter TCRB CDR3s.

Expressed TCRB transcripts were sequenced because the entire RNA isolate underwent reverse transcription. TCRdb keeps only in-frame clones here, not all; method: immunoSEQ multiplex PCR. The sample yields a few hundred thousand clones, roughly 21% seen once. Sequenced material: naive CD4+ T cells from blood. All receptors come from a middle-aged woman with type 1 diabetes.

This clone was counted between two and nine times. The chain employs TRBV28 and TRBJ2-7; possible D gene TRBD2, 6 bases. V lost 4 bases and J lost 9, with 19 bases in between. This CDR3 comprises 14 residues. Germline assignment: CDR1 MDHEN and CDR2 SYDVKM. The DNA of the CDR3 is TGTGCCAGCAGTTCCGGAGGGTCCCTCACGGGGCAGTACTTC. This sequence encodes CASSSGGSLTGQYF.

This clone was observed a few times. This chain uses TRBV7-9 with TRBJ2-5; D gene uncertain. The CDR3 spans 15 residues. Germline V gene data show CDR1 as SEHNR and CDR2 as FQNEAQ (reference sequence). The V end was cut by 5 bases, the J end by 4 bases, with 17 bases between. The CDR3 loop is CASSQHGSSGETQYF. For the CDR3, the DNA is TGTGCCAGCAGCCAGCATGGGTCGTCAGGAGAGACCCAGTACTTC.

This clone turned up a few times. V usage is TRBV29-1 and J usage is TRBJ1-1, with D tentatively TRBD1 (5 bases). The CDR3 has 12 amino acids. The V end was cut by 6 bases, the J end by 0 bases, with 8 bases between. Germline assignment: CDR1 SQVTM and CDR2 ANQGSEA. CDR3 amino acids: CSVRDLNTEAFF. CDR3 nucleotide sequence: TGCAGCGTCAGGGACTTGAACACTGAAGCTTTCTTT.

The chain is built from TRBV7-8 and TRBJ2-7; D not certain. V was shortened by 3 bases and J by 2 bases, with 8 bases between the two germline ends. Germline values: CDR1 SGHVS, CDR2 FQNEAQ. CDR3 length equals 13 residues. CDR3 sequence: CASSFAGAYEQYF. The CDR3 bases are TGTGCCAGCAGCTTCGCAGGCGCCTACGAGCAGTACTTC.

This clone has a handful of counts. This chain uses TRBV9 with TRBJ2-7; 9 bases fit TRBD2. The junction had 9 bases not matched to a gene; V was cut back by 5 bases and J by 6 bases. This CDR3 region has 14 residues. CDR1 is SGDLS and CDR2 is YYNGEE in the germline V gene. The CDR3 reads CASSEAGGLREQYF. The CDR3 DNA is TGTGCCAGCAGTGAAGCGGGGGGCCTCCGCGAGCAGTACTTC.

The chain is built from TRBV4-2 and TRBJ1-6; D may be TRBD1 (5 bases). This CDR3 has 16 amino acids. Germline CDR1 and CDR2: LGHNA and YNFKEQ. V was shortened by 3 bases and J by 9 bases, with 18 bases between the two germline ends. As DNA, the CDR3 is TGTGCCAGCAGCCAGGACTGGCGGCAGGGAGGTTCACCCCTCCACTTT. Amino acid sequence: CASSQDWRQGGSPLHF.

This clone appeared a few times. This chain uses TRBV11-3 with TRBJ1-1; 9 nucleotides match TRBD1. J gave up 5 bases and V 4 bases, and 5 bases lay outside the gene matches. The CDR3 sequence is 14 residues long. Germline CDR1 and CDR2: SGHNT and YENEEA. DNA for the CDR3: TGTGCCAGCAGCTCAGGACAGGGGAGTACTGAAGCTTTCTTT. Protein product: CASSSGQGSTEAFF.

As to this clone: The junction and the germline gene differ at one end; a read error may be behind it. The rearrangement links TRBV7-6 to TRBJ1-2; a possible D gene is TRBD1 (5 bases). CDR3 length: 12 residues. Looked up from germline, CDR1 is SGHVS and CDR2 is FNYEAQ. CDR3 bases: TGTGCCAGCTCCCAGGGTTCCTATGACTACACCTTC. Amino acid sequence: CASSQGSYDYTF.

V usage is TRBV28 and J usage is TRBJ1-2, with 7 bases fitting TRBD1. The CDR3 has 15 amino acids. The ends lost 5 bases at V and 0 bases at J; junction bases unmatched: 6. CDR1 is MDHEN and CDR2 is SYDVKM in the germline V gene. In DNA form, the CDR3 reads TGTGCCAGCAGTCCCTCGGGGACAGCTAACTATGGCTACACCTTC. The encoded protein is CASSPSGTANYGYTF.

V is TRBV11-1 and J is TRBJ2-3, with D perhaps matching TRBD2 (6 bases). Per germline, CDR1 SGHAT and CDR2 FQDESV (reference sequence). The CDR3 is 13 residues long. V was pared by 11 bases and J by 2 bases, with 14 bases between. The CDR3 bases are TGTGCCGGTAGCGGCCGCTACACAGATACGCAGTATTTT. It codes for CAGSGRYTDTQYF.

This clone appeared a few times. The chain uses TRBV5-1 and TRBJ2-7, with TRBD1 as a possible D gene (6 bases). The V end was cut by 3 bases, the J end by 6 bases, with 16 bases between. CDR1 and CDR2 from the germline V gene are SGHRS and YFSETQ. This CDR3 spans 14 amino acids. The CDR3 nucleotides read TGCGCCAGCAGCTCGTCTACAGGGAGCATCGAGCAGTACTTC. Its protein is CASSSSTGSIEQYF.

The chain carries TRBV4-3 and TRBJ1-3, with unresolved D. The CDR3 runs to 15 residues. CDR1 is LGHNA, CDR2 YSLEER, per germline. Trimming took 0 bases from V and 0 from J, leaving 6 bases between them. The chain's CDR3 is CASSQEPSSGNTIYF. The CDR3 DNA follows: TGCGCCAGCAGCCAAGAACCCAGCTCTGGAAACACCATATATTTT.

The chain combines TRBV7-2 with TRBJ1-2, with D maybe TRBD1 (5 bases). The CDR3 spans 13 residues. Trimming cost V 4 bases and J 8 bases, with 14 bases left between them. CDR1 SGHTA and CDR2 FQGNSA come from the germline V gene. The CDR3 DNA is TGTGCCAGCAGCTCGCAGCGGGACGGCGGCTACACCTTC. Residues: CASSSQRDGGYTF. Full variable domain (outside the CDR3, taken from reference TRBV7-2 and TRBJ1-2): GAGVSQSPSNKVTEKGKDVELRCDPISGHTALYWYRQSLGQGLEFLIYFQGNSAPDKSGLPSDRFSAERTGGSVSTLTIQRTQQEDSAVYLCASSSQRDGGYTFGSGTRLTVV.

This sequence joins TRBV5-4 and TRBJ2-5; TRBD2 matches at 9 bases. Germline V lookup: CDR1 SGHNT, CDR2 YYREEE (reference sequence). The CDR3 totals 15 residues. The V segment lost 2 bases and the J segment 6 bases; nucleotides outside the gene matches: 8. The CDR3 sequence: CASSLSAGGPQTQYF. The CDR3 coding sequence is TGTGCCAGCAGCTTATCGGCGGGAGGGCCGCAGACCCAGTACTTC.

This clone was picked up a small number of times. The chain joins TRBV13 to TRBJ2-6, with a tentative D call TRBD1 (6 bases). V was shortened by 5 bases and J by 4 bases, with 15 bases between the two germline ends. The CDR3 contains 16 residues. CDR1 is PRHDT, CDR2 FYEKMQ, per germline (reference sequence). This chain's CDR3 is CASSGQGNSGANVLTF. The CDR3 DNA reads TGTGCCAGCAGCGGCCAGGGGAACTCCGGGGCCAACGTCCTGACTTTC.

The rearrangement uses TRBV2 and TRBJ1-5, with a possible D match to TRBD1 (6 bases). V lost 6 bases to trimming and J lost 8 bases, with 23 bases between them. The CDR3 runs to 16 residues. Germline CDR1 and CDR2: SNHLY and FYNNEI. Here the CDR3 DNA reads TGTGCCAGCAGCTCGCGGGTCTACAGGGTAAACGAGCCCCAGCATTTT. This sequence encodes CASSSRVYRVNEPQHF.

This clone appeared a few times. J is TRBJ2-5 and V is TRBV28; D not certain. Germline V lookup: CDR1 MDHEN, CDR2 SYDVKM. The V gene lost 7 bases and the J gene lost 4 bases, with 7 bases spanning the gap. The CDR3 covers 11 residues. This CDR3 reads CASITGETQYF. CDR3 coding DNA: TGTGCCAGCATTACCGGAGAGACCCAGTACTTC.

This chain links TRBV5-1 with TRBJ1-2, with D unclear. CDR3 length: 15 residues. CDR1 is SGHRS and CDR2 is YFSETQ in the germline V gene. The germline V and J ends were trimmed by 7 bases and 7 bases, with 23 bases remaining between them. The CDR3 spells CASGDSGRRAGGYTF. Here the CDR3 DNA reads TGCGCCAGCGGCGATTCGGGGAGGCGGGCTGGTGGCTACACCTTC. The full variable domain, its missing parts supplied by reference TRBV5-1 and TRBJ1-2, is KAGVTQTPRYLIKTRGQQVTLSCSPISGHRSVSWYQQTPGQGLQFLFEYFSETQRNKGNFPGRFSGRQFSNSRSEMNVSTLELGDSALYLCASGDSGRRAGGYTFGSGTRLTVV.

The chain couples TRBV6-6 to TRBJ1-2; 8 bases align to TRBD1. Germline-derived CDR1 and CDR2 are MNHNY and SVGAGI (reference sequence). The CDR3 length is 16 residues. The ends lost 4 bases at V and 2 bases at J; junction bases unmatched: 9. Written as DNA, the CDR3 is TGTGCCAGCAGTTCCGGGACAGGTACCGGGAACTATGGCTACACCTTC. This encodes CASSSGTGTGNYGYTF.

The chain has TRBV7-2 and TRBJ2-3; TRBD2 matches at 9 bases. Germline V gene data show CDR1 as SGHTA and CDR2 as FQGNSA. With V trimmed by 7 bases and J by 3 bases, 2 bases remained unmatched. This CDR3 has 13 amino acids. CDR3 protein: CASTSGETDTQYF. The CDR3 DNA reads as TGTGCCAGCACTAGCGGGGAGACAGATACGCAGTATTTT.

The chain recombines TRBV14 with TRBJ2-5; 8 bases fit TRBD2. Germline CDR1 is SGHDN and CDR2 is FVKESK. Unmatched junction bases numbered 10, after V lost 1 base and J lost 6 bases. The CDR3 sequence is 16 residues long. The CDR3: CASSQGDGGAWKTQYF. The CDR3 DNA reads TGTGCCAGCAGCCAAGGGGACGGGGGGGCCTGGAAGACCCAGTACTTC.

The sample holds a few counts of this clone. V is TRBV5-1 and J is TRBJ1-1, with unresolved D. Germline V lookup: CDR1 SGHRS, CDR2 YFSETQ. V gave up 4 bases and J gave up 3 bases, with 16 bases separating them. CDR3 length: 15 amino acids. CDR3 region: CASSETPAVDTEAFF. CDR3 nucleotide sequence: TGCGCCAGCAGCGAGACGCCAGCGGTGGACACTGAAGCTTTCTTT.

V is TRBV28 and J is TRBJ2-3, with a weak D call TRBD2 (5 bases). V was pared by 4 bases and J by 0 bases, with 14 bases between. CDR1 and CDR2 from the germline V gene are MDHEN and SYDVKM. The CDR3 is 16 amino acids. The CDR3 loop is CASSSPGAASTDTQYF. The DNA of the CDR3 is TGTGCCAGCAGTTCCCCAGGAGCGGCAAGCACAGATACGCAGTATTTT. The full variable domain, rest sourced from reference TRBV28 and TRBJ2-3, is DVKVTQSSRYLVKRTGEKVFLECVQDMDHENMFWYRQDPGLGLRLIYFSYDVKMKEKGDIPEGYSVSREKKERFSLILESASTNQTSMYLCASSSPGAASTDTQYFGPGTRLTVL.

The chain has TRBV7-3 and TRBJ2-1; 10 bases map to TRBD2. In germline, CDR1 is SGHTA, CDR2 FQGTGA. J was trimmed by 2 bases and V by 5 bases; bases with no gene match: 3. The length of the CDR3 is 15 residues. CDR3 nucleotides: TGTGCCAGCAGCCCGAGCGGGGGGGCCTACAATGAGCAGTTCTTC. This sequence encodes CASSPSGGAYNEQFF.

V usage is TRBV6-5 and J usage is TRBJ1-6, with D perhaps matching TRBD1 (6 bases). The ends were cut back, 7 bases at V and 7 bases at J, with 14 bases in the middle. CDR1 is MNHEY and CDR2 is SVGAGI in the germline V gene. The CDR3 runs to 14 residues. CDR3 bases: TGTGCCAGCAAGAGGGACACGAAGAATTCACCCCTCCACTTT. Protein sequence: CASKRDTKNSPLHF.